This T cell receptor (beta chain) was sequenced during a study of CD8 T cells in ankylosing spondylitis. General observations from the study: Previous work reported some of these motif variants in the synovial fluid and blood of reactive arthritis. The authors reported significant enrichment of disease-linked clones in matched ankylosing spondylitis synovial fluid.

The TCR beta libraries were generated through quantitative 5'-RACE incorporating molecular barcodes. TCRdb used MiXCR to reprocess the 5' RACE reads, holding one entry per CDR3 protein. Here the sample spans about 36,000 distinct CDR3 sequences, over 5.5% being singletons. The table lists this clonotype with many counts. What it binds is not known. Trimming took off 3 bases at V and 5 bases at J, with 17 bases between the two ends. Germline assignment: CDR1 SGDLS and CDR2 YYNGEE. The CDR3 loop spans 15 amino acids. The chain carries TRBV9 and TRBJ1-1, with a weak D call TRBD1 (6 bases). The sequencing sample was made of blood, either unsorted or a sorted T cell fraction (not recorded which). This TCR came from a male donor with ankylosing spondylitis or in good health (not recorded which). CDR3 bases: TGTGCCAGCAGCGGGCCTGGGCAGGGGTGGACTGAAGCTTTCTTT. Protein sequence: CASSGPGQGWTEAFF.